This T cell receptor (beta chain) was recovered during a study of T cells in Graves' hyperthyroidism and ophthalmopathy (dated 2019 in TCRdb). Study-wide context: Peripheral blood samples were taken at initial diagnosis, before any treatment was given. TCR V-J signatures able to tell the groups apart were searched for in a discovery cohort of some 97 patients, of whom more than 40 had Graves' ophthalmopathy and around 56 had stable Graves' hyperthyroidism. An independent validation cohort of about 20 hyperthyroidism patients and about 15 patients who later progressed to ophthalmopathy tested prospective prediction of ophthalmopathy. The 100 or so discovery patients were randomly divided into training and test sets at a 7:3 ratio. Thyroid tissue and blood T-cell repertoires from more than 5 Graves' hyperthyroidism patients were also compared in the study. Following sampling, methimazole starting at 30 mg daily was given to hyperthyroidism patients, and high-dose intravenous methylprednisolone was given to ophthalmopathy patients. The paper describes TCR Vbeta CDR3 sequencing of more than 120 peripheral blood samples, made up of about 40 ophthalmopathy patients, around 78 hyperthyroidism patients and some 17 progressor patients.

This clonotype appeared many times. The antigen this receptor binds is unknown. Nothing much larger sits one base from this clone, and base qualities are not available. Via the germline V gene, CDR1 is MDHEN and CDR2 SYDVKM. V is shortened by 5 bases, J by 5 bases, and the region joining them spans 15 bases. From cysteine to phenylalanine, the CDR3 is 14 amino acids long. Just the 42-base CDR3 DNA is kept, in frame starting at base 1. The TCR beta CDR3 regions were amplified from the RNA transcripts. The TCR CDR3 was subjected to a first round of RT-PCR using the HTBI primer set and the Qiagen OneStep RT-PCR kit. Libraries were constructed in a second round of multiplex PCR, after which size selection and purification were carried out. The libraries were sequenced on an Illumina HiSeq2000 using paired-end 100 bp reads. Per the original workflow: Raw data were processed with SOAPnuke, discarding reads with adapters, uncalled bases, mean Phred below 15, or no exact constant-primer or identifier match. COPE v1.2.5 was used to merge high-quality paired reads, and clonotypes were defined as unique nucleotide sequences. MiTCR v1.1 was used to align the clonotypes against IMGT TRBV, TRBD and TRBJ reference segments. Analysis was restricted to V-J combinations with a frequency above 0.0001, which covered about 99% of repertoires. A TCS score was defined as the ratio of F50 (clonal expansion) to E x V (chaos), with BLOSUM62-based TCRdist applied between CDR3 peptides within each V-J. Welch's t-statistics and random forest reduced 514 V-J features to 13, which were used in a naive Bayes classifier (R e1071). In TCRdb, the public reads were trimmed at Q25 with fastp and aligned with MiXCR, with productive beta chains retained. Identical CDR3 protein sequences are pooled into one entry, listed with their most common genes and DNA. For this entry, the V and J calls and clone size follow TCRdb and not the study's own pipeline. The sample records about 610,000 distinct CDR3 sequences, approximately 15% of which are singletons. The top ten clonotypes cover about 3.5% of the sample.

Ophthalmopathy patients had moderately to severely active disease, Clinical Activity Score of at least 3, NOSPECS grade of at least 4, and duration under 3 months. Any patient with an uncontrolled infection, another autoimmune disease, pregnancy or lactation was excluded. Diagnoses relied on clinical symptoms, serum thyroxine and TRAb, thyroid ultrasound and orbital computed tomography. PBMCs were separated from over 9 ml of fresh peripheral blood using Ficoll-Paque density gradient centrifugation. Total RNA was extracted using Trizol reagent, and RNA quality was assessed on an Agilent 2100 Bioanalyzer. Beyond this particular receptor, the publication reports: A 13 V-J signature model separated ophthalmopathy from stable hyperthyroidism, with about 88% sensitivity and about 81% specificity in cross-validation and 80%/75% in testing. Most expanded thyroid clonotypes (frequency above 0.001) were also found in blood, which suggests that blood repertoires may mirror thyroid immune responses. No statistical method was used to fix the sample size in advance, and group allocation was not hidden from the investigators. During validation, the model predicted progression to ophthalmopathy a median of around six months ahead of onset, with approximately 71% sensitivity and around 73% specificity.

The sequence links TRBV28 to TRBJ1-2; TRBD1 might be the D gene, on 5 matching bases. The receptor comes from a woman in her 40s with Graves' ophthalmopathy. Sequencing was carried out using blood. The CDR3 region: CASSPLRDGYGYTF. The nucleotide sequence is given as TGTGCCAGCAGTCCCCTCCGGGACGGGTATGGCTACACCTTC.